The rows below give T cell receptor beta chains drawn from one sample of a study of blood T cell repertoires in COVID-19. Clones were read by immunoSEQ multiplex PCR, and TCRdb kept only the in-frame ones, dropping some. The data contain about 50,000 clones, 75% to 90% of them singletons. The source material was peripheral blood. The receptors derive from a man aged 60 to 69 with acute or convalescent COVID-19. CDR3s include the opening cysteine and the closing phenylalanine or tryptophan. A D gene is named only where the DNA matches it firmly. Rows give clone size only sometimes, using once, few, many, or a class for an expanded clone.

v_call	clone_size	d_call	j_call	cdr3_aa	cdr3_nt
TRBV27	NA	TRBD1	TRBJ1-2	CASSPTGGSYGYTF	TGTGCCAGCAGTCCGACAGGGGGGTCCTATGGCTACACCTTC
TRBV7-9	NA	TRBD1	TRBJ1-4	CASSPEGAGGEKLFF	TGTGCCAGCAGCCCCGAGGGGGCAGGCGGAGAAAAACTGTTTTTT
TRBV7-7	NA	TRBD1	TRBJ2-5	CASSPGTGQETQYF	TGTGCTAGCAGCCCCGGGACAGGGCAAGAGACCCAGTACTTC
TRBV7-2	NA	NA	TRBJ1-4	CASQRGGYDEKLFF	TGTGCCAGCCAGAGGGGGGGCTATGATGAAAAACTGTTTTTT
TRBV30	NA	TRBD2	TRBJ2-1	CAWTRLAGGNEQFF	TGTGCCTGGACCAGACTAGCGGGGGGTAATGAGCAGTTCTTC
TRBV30	NA	TRBD1	TRBJ1-2	CAWSVGTGNYGYTF	TGTGCCTGGAGTGTAGGGACAGGGAACTATGGCTACACCTTC
TRBV19	NA	NA	TRBJ1-2	CASSTGTGESYGYTF	TGTGCCAGTAGTACCGGGACGGGAGAGAGCTATGGCTACACCTTC
TRBV7-2	NA	NA	TRBJ2-3	CASSLERSDTQYF	TGTGCCAGCAGCTTAGAACGGAGTGATACGCAGTATTTT
TRBV27	few	TRBD1	TRBJ2-3	CASGDRGSADTQYF	TGTGCCAGTGGGGACAGGGGGTCTGCAGATACGCAGTATTTT
TRBV6-2/TRBV6-3	NA	TRBD1	TRBJ2-5	CASSSRGRRETQYF	TGTGCCAGCAGTTCCAGGGGGCGCAGGGAGACCCAGTACTTC
TRBV4-1	NA	NA	TRBJ1-1	CASSQSPAREVGTEAFF	TGCGCCAGCAGCCAATCCCCGGCCAGGGAGGTGGGCACTGAAGCTTTCTTT
TRBV7-2	NA	TRBD1	TRBJ2-7	CASSLAFRGREQYF	TGTGCCAGCAGTTTAGCTTTCAGGGGGCGGGAGCAGTACTTC
TRBV7-3	NA	NA	TRBJ1-1	CASSLGGSNTEAFF	TGTGCCAGCAGCCTGGGCGGGTCGAACACTGAAGCTTTCTTT
TRBV7-3	NA	NA	TRBJ2-3	CASSPDRYTDTQYF	TGTGCCAGCAGCCCCGACAGGTACACAGATACGCAGTATTTT
TRBV2	once	NA	TRBJ2-1	CASKTDPYSEQFF	TGTGCCAGCAAGACAGATCCGTATAGTGAGCAGTTCTTC
TRBV28	NA	TRBD2	TRBJ2-1	CASAYLSGRYLSREQFF	TGTGCCAGCGCATATTTAAGCGGGAGGTACCTTTCAAGGGAGCAGTTCTTC
TRBV27	NA	NA	TRBJ1-5	CASSLSYNQPQHF	TGTGCCAGCAGTTTATCATACAATCAGCCCCAGCATTTT
TRBV3-1/TRBV3-2	NA	TRBD2	TRBJ2-1	CASSHGLAGGSSYNEQFF	TGTGCCAGCAGCCATGGACTAGCGGGCGGTAGCTCCTACAATGAGCAGTTCTTC
TRBV30	NA	TRBD2	TRBJ2-7	CAWSGLAGRGGEQYF	TGTGCCTGGAGTGGCCTAGCGGGGAGGGGGGGAGAGCAGTACTTC
TRBV19	once	TRBD1	TRBJ1-1	CASSTDRGIITEAFF	TGTGCCAGTAGCACGGACAGGGGGATTATTACTGAAGCTTTCTTT
TRBV4-1	NA	NA	TRBJ2-3	CASSRGVGTDTQYF	TGCGCCAGCAGTAGAGGAGTGGGCACAGATACGCAGTATTTT
TRBV18	NA	TRBD1	TRBJ1-2	CASSPRQGAENYGYTF	TGTGCCAGCTCACCAAGACAGGGGGCGGAAAACTATGGCTACACCTTC
TRBV9	NA	NA	TRBJ2-5	CASSVAAGAKNQETQYF	TGTGCCAGCAGCGTAGCGGCAGGGGCGAAGAACCAAGAGACCCAGTACTTC
TRBV5-1	few	TRBD2	TRBJ2-1	CASIQSGGAYNEQFF	TGCGCCAGCATCCAGAGCGGGGGAGCCTACAATGAGCAGTTCTTC
TRBV7-8	NA	NA	TRBJ1-3	CASSLQGSPASGNTIYF	TGTGCCAGCAGCTTACAGGGTTCCCCTGCCTCTGGAAACACCATATATTTT
TRBV27	NA	TRBD1	TRBJ2-6	CASSRAGTGSGGANVLTF	TGTGCCAGCAGTCGTGCGGGGACAGGGTCAGGAGGGGCCAACGTCCTGACTTTC
TRBV6-5	NA	TRBD1	TRBJ2-7	CASRGGTGGTYEQYF	TGTGCCAGCAGGGGTGGGACAGGGGGGACCTACGAGCAGTACTTC
TRBV27	NA	TRBD1	TRBJ2-5	CASSSNRDRKGQETQYF	TGTGCCAGCAGTTCAAACCGGGACAGGAAGGGCCAAGAGACCCAGTACTTC
TRBV7-9	NA	TRBD1	TRBJ2-2	CASSYQTGGPTGELFF	TGTGCCAGCAGCTACCAGACAGGGGGACCCACCGGGGAGCTGTTTTTT
TRBV21-1	NA	NA	TRBJ1-4	CASSKETGMAGRGEKLFF	TGTGCCAGCAGCAAAGAAACAGGGATGGCGGGGAGGGGCGAAAAACTGTTTTTT
TRBV15	NA	NA	TRBJ1-5	CATSRGQINQPQHF	TGTGCCACCAGCAGAGGTCAGATCAATCAGCCCCAGCATTTT
TRBV5-4	NA	NA	TRBJ2-5	CASSLGGTQETQYF	TGTGCCAGCAGCTTGGGAGGCACCCAAGAGACCCAGTACTTC
TRBV10-3	few	NA	TRBJ2-7	CAISASYEQYF	TGTGCCATCAGTGCGTCCTACGAGCAGTACTTC
TRBV7-9	NA	TRBD2	TRBJ2-1	CASTHGLAGSNEQFF	TGTGCCAGCACCCATGGACTAGCGGGTAGCAATGAGCAGTTCTTC
TRBV28	few	TRBD2	TRBJ2-5	CASSFGLAGGQETQYF	TGTGCCAGCAGTTTCGGGCTAGCGGGAGGGCAAGAGACCCAGTACTTC
TRBV11-2	NA	TRBD2	TRBJ2-5	CASSLERGGETQYF	TGTGCCAGCAGCTTAGAGAGGGGAGGGGAGACCCAGTACTTC
TRBV5-1	NA	TRBD2	TRBJ2-1	CASRGEGLAGEQFF	TGCGCCAGCAGGGGGGAAGGACTAGCAGGTGAGCAGTTCTTC
TRBV28	NA	NA	TRBJ1-5	CASSFRQGMGQPQHF	TGTGCCAGCAGTTTCCGGCAGGGGATGGGTCAGCCCCAGCATTTT
TRBV2	NA	NA	TRBJ2-5	CATNPGQETQYF	TGTGCCACCAACCCGGGACAAGAGACCCAGTACTTC
TRBV7-9	NA	NA	TRBJ2-2	CASSLGQNTGELFF	TGTGCCAGCAGCTTAGGACAGAACACCGGGGAGCTGTTTTTT
TRBV27	NA	TRBD1	TRBJ1-2	CASSPGDRGNLNGYTF	TGTGCCAGCAGTCCCGGGGACAGGGGAAACCTAAATGGCTACACCTTC
TRBV28	NA	TRBD1	TRBJ1-2	CASGVRGTNYGYTF	TGTGCCAGCGGAGTCAGGGGGACTAACTATGGCTACACCTTC
TRBV7-9	once	TRBD1	TRBJ1-4	CASSVGQVENEKLFF	TGTGCCAGCAGCGTCGGACAGGTAGAAAATGAAAAACTGTTTTTT
TRBV5-1	NA	NA	TRBJ2-1	CASQLESYEQFF	TGCGCCAGCCAGCTAGAATCCTATGAGCAGTTCTTC
TRBV9	NA	TRBD2	TRBJ2-1	CASSVATGGQSNEQFF	TGTGCCAGCAGCGTAGCTACGGGAGGGCAGTCCAATGAGCAGTTCTTC
TRBV6-1	NA	NA	TRBJ1-1	CASSEPGRITEAFF	TGTGCCAGCAGTGAACCGGGGAGGATCACTGAAGCTTTCTTT
TRBV27	NA	TRBD1	TRBJ1-5	CASSSLWDRVSNQPQHF	TGTGCCAGCAGTTCCCTCTGGGACAGGGTGAGCAATCAGCCCCAGCATTTT
TRBV15	NA	TRBD2	TRBJ2-1	CATSRGPSGTYNEQFF	TGTGCCACCAGCAGAGGTCCTAGCGGGACCTACAATGAGCAGTTCTTC
TRBV6-5	NA	TRBD1	TRBJ1-4	CASGTGGEKLFF	TGTGCCAGCGGGACAGGGGGTGAAAAACTGTTTTTT
TRBV4-2	NA	TRBD2	TRBJ2-7	CASSIFPGTSGYEQYF	TGTGCCAGTTCCATCTTCCCCGGGACTAGCGGCTACGAGCAGTACTTC